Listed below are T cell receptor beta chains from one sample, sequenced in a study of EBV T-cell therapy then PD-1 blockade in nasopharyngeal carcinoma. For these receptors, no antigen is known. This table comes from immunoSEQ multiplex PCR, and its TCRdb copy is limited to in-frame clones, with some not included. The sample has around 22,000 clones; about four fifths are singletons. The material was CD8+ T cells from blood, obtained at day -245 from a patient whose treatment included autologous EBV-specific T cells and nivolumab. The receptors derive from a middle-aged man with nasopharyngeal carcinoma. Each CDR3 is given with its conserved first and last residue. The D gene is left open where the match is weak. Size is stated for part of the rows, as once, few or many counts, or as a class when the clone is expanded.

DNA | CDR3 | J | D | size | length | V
TGTGCCAGCAGCCGCCGGGCAGGGACTAACTATGGCTACACCTTC | CASSRRAGTNYGYTF | TRBJ1-2 | - | - | 15 | TRBV5-6
TGTGCCAGCAGTGAGACACAGTCTCGGAATCAGCCCCAGCATTTT | CASSETQSRNQPQHF | TRBJ1-5 | - | - | 15 | TRBV6-1
TGCGCCAGCAGCAAGCACGCAGGGGAGGTTTGGACTGAAGCTTTCTTT | CASSKHAGEVWTEAFF | TRBJ1-1 | - | - | 16 | TRBV4-1
TGTGCCAGCTCACCACTCAATTTCATCTCTGGAAACACCATATATTTT | CASSPLNFISGNTIYF | TRBJ1-3 | - | few | 16 | TRBV18
TGTGCCAGCAGCTCCAGCGGGGTCCCGCTTCAGCCCCAGCATTTT | CASSSSGVPLQPQHF | TRBJ1-5 | - | - | 15 | TRBV7-9
TGTGCCAGTAGTAGTAACCCGACGGCCTACTATGGCTACACCTTC | CASSSNPTAYYGYTF | TRBJ1-2 | - | once | 15 | TRBV19
TGTGCCAGCAGCTTGGGACAGATCTATGGCTACACCTTC | CASSLGQIYGYTF | TRBJ1-2 | - | - | 13 | TRBV5-4
TGTGCCAGCAACCAGGACAGGGGCCACGGCGAGCAGTACTTC | CASNQDRGHGEQYF | TRBJ2-7 | TRBD1 | - | 14 | TRBV5-4
TGTGCCAGCAGCTTACCGAACCTCAGGGGTAAGGGAGCTTTCTTT | CASSLPNLRGKGAFF | TRBJ1-1 | - | - | 15 | TRBV7-9
TGCGCCAGCAGCCACACCAGGGGGCGAGAGACCCAGTACTTC | CASSHTRGRETQYF | TRBJ2-5 | TRBD1 | - | 14 | TRBV10-2
TGTGCCAGCAGTGTGCTAGCGGGGGGCACAGATACGCAGTATTTT | CASSVLAGGTDTQYF | TRBJ2-3 | TRBD2 | - | 15 | TRBV6-4
TGTGCCAGCTCACCAAATCACAAGAGCATGAACACTGAAGCTTTCTTT | CASSPNHKSMNTEAFF | TRBJ1-1 | - | - | 16 | TRBV18
TGTGCCAGCAGTTTGGTCGGCAGGACAAACACCGGGGAGCTGTTTTTT | CASSLVGRTNTGELFF | TRBJ2-2 | - | once | 16 | TRBV28
TGCAGTGCTAGAGACGGGGACCCCCACACCTTC | CSARDGDPHTF | TRBJ1-2 | - | medium-sized | 11 | TRBV20-1
TGTGCCAGCAGTTACTTCTCCGGGGGAGATGAGCAGTTCTTC | CASSYFSGGDEQFF | TRBJ2-1 | - | - | 14 | TRBV6-5
TGCGCCAGCAGCCAAGAGTTAGCGACTCACACAGATACGCAGTATTTT | CASSQELATHTDTQYF | TRBJ2-3 | - | - | 16 | TRBV4-1
TGCGCCAGCAGCCAAGGCGGAGTTTCTTCACCCCTCCACTTT | CASSQGGVSSPLHF | TRBJ1-6 | - | - | 14 | TRBV4-3
TGTGCCAGCAGCATACAGGGGCCTCTCAACACTGAAGCTTTCTTT | CASSIQGPLNTEAFF | TRBJ1-1 | TRBD1 | - | 15 | TRBV13
TGTGCCAGCAGTCCCCTCGGCGGGGAAGGCACAGATACGCAGTATTTT | CASSPLGGEGTDTQYF | TRBJ2-3 | - | - | 16 | TRBV27
TGTGCCAGCAGCTGGGGACTAGCGGGAGAGACCCAGTACTTC | CASSWGLAGETQYF | TRBJ2-5 | TRBD2 | - | 14 | TRBV13
TGTGCCAGCAGTCCCGGACAGGGGCGAACTGCAAATGAAAAACTGTTTTTT | CASSPGQGRTANEKLFF | TRBJ1-4 | TRBD1 | - | 17 | TRBV7-9
TGTGCCAGCAGCCAATACAGGGGCGGGAATCAGCCCCAGCATTTT | CASSQYRGGNQPQHF | TRBJ1-5 | TRBD1 | - | 15 | TRBV4-2
TGTGCCAGCAGCGTAGCGAGGGTTACAGATACGCAGTATTTT | CASSVARVTDTQYF | TRBJ2-3 | - | - | 14 | TRBV9
TGTGCCAGCAGTTACTTGAGCGAAAGAAACTATGGCTACACCTTC | CASSYLSERNYGYTF | TRBJ1-2 | - | - | 15 | TRBV6-5
TGTGCCAGCAGTCCAAGGGGACAGGTGAGCTCCTACGAGCAGTACTTC | CASSPRGQVSSYEQYF | TRBJ2-7 | TRBD1 | once | 16 | TRBV25-1
TGCGCCAGCAGCCAAGATAGCAGGGGGCTACCTGAAAAACTGTTTTTT | CASSQDSRGLPEKLFF | TRBJ1-4 | TRBD1 | - | 16 | TRBV4-3
TGTGCCAGCAGTTTAGACGGTAGCAATCAGCCCCAGCATTTT | CASSLDGSNQPQHF | TRBJ1-5 | - | - | 14 | TRBV27
TGTGCCACCAGCAGAGAAACGCAGGGTCTGAACTATGGCTACACCTTC | CATSRETQGLNYGYTF | TRBJ1-2 | - | - | 16 | TRBV15
TGTGCCACGACGGCTAGTACCTACAATGAGCAGTTCTTC | CATTASTYNEQFF | TRBJ2-1 | - | - | 13 | TRBV19
TGCAGCGGGGGACTTTTAATCTACAATGAGCAGTTCTTC | CSGGLLIYNEQFF | TRBJ2-1 | - | once | 13 | TRBV29-1
TGTGCCAGCAGCCAAGATGCGTCAGCTTCACCCCTCCACTTT | CASSQDASASPLHF | TRBJ1-6 | - | - | 14 | TRBV3-1/TRBV3-2
TGCGCCAGCAGCTTGAGCCTGAACACTGAAGCGTTCTTT | CASSLSLNTEAFF | TRBJ1-1 | - | - | 13 | TRBV5-1
TGTGCCAGCAGTCTACACCTGACTAGCGGGGGCCCCACAGATACGCAGTATTTT | CASSLHLTSGGPTDTQYF | TRBJ2-3 | TRBD2 | once | 18 | TRBV7-2
TGTGCCAGCTCACCGACTAGCGGGGGGGCCCGCGGAGAGACCCAGTACTTC | CASSPTSGGARGETQYF | TRBJ2-5 | TRBD2 | few | 17 | TRBV18
TGCGCCAGCAGCCAAGATCGGGGGAACACTGAAGCTTTCTTT | CASSQDRGNTEAFF | TRBJ1-1 | - | - | 14 | TRBV4-3
TGTGCCAGCAGTTACTCGGTGGGGCAATCGATTACTGAAGCTTTCTTT | CASSYSVGQSITEAFF | TRBJ1-1 | - | - | 16 | TRBV6-5
TGTGCCAGCAGTGAAGCGGGCTCTGGGGCCAACGTCCTGACTTTC | CASSEAGSGANVLTF | TRBJ2-6 | - | - | 15 | TRBV6-1
TGTGCCAGCAGTGATTCCCAGGGTTATAATTCACCCCTCCACTTT | CASSDSQGYNSPLHF | TRBJ1-6 | - | - | 15 | TRBV25-1
TGTGCCAGCAGTGAAACTAGCGGGGGGGCAGGCACAGATACGCAGTATTTT | CASSETSGGAGTDTQYF | TRBJ2-3 | TRBD2 | - | 17 | TRBV6-4
TGTGCCAGCATCTCCCAAAGCCCCTCCGGGACTAGCGACTACAATGAGCAGTTCTTC | CASISQSPSGTSDYNEQFF | TRBJ2-1 | - | - | 19 | TRBV21-1
TGTGCCAGCACCCGGGGAGGGGGACTGGGTCCGCGAGCGGGAGCTTTCTTT | CASTRGGGLGPRAGAFF | TRBJ1-1 | - | once | 17 | TRBV2
TGTGCCACCCTGACCAGGGGGCTTGAAGCTTTCTTT | CATLTRGLEAFF | TRBJ1-1 | TRBD1 | - | 12 | TRBV6-5
TGTGCCAGCAGCTTAGAGGCTAGAGCTAGCACAGATACGCAGTATTTT | CASSLEARASTDTQYF | TRBJ2-3 | - | - | 16 | TRBV7-8
TGTGCCAGCAGGGATCACCCAGCCGTGAACACTGAAGCTTTCTTT | CASRDHPAVNTEAFF | TRBJ1-1 | - | - | 15 | TRBV6-5
TGTGCCAGCAGCCCCGGACCTAACTACGAGCAGTACTTC | CASSPGPNYEQYF | TRBJ2-7 | - | medium-sized | 13 | TRBV7-6
TGTGCCAGCAGCTTAGATTTGGTAAATGAGCAGTTCTTC | CASSLDLVNEQFF | TRBJ2-1 | - | few | 13 | TRBV7-2